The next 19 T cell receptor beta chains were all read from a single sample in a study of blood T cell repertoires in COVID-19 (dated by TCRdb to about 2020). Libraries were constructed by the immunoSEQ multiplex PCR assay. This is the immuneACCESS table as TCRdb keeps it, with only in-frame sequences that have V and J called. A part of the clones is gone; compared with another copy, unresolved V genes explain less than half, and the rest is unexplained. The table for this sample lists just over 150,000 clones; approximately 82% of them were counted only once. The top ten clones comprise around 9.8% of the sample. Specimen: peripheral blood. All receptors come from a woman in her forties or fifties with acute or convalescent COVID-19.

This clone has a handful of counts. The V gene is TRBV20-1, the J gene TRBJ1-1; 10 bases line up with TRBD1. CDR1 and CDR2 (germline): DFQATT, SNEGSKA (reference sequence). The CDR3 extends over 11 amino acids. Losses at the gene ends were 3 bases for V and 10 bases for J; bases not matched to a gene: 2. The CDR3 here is CSASRDRGAFF. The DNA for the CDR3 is TGCAGTGCTAGCCGGGACAGGGGAGCTTTCTTT.

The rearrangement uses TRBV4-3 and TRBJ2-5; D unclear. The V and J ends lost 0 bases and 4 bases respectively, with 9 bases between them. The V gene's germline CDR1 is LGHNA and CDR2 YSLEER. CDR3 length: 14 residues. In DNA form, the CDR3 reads TGCGCCAGCAGCCAAGATCTATCGGGAGAGACCCAGTACTTC. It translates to CASSQDLSGETQYF.

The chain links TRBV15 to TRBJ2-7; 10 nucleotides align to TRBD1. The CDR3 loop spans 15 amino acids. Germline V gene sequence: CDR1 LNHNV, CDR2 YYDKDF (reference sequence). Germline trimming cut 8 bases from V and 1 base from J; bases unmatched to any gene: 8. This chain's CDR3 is CATSRGGQGSYEQYF. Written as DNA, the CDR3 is TGTGCCACCTCCCGGGGGGGACAGGGGTCCTACGAGCAGTACTTC.

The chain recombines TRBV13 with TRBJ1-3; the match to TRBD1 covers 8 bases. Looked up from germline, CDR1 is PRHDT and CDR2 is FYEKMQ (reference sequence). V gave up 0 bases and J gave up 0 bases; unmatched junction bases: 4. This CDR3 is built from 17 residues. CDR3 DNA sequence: TGTGCCAGCAGCTTAGGTGCAGGGGGCGGCTCTGGAAACACCATATATTTT. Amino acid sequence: CASSLGAGGGSGNTIYF. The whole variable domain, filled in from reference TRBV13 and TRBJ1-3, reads AAGVIQSPRHLIKEKRETATLKCYPIPRHDTVYWYQQGPGQDPQFLISFYEKMQSDKGSIPDRFSAQQFSDYHSELNMSSLELGDSALYFCASSLGAGGGSGNTIYFGEGSWLTVV.

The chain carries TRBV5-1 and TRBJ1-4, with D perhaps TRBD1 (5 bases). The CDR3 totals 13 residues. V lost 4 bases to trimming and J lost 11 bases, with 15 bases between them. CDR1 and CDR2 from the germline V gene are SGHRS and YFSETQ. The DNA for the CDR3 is TGCGCCAGCAGCCGGCGGGGCGGTGGGAAACTGTTTTTT. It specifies CASSRRGGGKLFF.

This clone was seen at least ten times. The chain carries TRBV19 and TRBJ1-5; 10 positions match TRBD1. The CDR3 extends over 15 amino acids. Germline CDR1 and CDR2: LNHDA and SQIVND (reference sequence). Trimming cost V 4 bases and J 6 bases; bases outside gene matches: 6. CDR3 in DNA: TGTGCCAGTAGTAAGGCGGGACAGGGGCGTCAGCCCCAGCATTTT. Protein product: CASSKAGQGRQPQHF. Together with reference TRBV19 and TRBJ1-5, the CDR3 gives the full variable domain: DGGITQSPKYLFRKEGQNVTLSCEQNLNHDAMYWYRQDPGQGLRLIYYSQIVNDFQKGDIAEGYSVSREKKESFPLTVTSAQKNPTAFYLCASSKAGQGRQPQHFGDGTRLSIL.

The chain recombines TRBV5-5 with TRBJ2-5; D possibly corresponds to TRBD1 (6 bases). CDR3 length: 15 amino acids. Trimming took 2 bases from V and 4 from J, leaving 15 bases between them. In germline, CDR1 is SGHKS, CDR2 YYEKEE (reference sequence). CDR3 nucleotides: TGTGCCAGCAGCTTTCCTGCGACAGGTCCAGAGACCCAGTACTTC. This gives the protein CASSFPATGPETQYF. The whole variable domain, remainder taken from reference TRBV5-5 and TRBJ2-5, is DAGVTQSPTHLIKTRGQQVTLRCSPISGHKSVSWYQQVLGQGPQFIFQYYEKEERGRGNFPDRFSARQFPNYSSELNVNALLLGDSALYLCASSFPATGPETQYFGPGTRLLVL.

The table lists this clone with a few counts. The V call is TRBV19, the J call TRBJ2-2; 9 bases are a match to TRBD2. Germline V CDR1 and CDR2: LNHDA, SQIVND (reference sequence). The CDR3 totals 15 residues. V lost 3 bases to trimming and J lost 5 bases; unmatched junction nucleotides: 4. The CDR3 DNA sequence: TGTGCCAGTAGTATGGTAGCGGGGGCGACCGGGGAGCTGTTTTTT. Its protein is CASSMVAGATGELFF. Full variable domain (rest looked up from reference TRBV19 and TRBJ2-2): DGGITQSPKYLFRKEGQNVTLSCEQNLNHDAMYWYRQDPGQGLRLIYYSQIVNDFQKGDIAEGYSVSREKKESFPLTVTSAQKNPTAFYLCASSMVAGATGELFFGEGSRLTVL.

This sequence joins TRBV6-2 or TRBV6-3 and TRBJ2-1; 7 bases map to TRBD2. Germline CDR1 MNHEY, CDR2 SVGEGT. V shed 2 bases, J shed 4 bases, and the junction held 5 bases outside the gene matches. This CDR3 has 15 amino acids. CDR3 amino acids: CASSYGGVLYNEQFF. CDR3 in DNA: TGTGCCAGCAGTTACGGGGGGGTCCTATACAATGAGCAGTTCTTC.

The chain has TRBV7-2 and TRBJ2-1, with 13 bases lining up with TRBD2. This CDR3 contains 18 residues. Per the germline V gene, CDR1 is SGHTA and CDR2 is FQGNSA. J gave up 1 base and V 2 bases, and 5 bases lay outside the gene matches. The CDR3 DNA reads TGTGCCAGCAGCTTAAGGGGACTAGCGGGGCCGTCCTACAATGAGCAGTTCTTC. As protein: CASSLRGLAGPSYNEQFF.

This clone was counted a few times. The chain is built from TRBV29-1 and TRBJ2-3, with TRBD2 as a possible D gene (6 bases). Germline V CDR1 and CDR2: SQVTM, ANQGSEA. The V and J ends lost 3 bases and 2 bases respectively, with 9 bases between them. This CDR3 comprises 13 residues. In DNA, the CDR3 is TGCAGCGTTGAGCGGGGCCACACAGATACGCAGTATTTT. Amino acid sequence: CSVERGHTDTQYF.

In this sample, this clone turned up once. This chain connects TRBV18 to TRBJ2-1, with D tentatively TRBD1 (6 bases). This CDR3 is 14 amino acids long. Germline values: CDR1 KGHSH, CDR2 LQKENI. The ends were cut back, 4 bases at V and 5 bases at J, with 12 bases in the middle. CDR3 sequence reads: CASSLQGSDNEQFF. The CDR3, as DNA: TGTGCCAGCTCACTACAGGGATCCGACAATGAGCAGTTCTTC. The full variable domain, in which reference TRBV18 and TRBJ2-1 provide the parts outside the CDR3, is NAGVMQNPRHLVRRRGQEARLRCSPMKGHSHVYWYRQLPEEGLKFMVYLQKENIIDESGMPKERFSAEFPKEGPSILRIQQVVRGDSAAYFCASSLQGSDNEQFFGPGTRLTVL.

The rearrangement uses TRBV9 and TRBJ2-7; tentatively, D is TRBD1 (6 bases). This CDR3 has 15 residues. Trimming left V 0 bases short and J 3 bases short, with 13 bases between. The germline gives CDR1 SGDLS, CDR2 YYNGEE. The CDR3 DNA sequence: TGTGCCAGCAGCGTAGAAGGGGGAGATATCTACGAGCAGTACTTC. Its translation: CASSVEGGDIYEQYF.

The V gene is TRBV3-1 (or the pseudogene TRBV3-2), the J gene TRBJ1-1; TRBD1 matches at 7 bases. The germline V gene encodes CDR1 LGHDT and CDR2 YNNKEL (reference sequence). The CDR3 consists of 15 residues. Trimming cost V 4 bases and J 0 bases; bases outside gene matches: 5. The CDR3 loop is CASSLTDRVNTEAFF. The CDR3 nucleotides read TGTGCCAGCAGCCTAACCGACAGGGTGAACACTGAAGCTTTCTTT.

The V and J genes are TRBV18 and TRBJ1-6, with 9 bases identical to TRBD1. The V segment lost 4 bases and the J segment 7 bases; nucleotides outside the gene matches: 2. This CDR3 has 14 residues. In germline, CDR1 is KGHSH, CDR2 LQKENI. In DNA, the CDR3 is TGTGCCAGCTCACTCGGACAGGGGAATTCACCCCTCCACTTT. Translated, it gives CASSLGQGNSPLHF.

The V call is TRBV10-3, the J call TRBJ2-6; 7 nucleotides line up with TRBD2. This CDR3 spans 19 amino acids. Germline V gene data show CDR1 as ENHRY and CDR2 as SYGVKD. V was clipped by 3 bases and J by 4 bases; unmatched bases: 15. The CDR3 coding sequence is TGTGCCATCAGTGACCCCCTAGGGAGGGCGCTCTTGGGGGCCAACGTCCTGACTTTC. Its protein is CAISDPLGRALLGANVLTF.

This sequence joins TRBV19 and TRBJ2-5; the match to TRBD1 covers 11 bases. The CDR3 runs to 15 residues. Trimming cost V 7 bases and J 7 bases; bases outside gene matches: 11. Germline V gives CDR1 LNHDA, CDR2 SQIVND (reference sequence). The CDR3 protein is CASTPGQGAWGTQYF. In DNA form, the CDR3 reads TGTGCCAGTACCCCAGGACAGGGGGCGTGGGGGACCCAGTACTTC.

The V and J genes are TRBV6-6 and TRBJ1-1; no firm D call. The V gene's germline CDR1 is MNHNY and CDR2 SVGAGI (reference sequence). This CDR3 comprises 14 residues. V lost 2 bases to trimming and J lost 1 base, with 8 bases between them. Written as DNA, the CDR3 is TGTGCCAGCAGTTACCCAGAATCGAACACTGAAGCTTTCTTT. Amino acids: CASSYPESNTEAFF.

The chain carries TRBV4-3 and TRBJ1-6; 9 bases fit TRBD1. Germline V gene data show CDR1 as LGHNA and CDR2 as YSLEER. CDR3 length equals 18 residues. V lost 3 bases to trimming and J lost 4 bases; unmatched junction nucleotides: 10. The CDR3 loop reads CASSQATGGATYNSPLHF. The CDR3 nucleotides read TGCGCCAGCAGCCAGGCGACAGGGGGTGCCACGTATAATTCACCCCTCCACTTT.